A selection of T cell receptor beta chains follows, all from one sample in a study of post-analysis software for immune sequencing data. TCRdb reprocessed the PCR reads with MiXCR, giving one entry per CDR3 protein. The table lists hundreds of thousands of distinct CDR3 sequences, 30% of them singletons. Sequenced: blood. All receptors come from a girl under 18 with multiple sclerosis. Each CDR3 is given with its conserved first and last residue. D genes are given only for firm matches. Size tells how often a clone was seen (once, few, many) or the class of an expanded clone, and some rows leave it out.

d_call,v_call,j_call,clone_size,cdr3_length,cdr3_nt,cdr3_aa
-,TRBV20-1,TRBJ2-3,few,15,TGCAGTGCCCTGGGGGACTTGTCTAGCACAGATACGCAGTATTTT,CSALGDLSSTDTQYF
-,TRBV7-2,TRBJ1-2,few,16,TGTGCCTTCACCCAAAGGTCGTTCAGGGGCGCCGGTGGCTACACCTTC,CAFTQRSFRGAGGYTF
TRBD2,TRBV20-1,TRBJ2-7,few,15,TGCAGTGCTAGTTTGAGTCTAGCGGGATCCTACGAGCAGTACTTC,CSASLSLAGSYEQYF
TRBD2,TRBV6-5,TRBJ2-1,few,16,TGTGCCAGCAGTTACGGAGCGGGAGGGGGATACAATGAGCAGTTCTTC,CASSYGAGGGYNEQFF
-,TRBV6-1,TRBJ2-7,few,13,TGTGCCAGCAGCCAACAGGGATTCTACGAGCAGTACTTC,CASSQQGFYEQYF
TRBD1,TRBV28,TRBJ2-7,few,15,TGTGCCAGCAGTCCCTGGGGACAGGCCTCCTACGAGCAGTACTTC,CASSPWGQASYEQYF
-,TRBV12-3/TRBV12-4,TRBJ1-2,-,14,TGTGCCAGCAGTTTAGATTGGACGGAGTATGGCTACACCTTC,CASSLDWTEYGYTF
-,TRBV10-3,TRBJ2-3,few,20,TGTGCCATCAGTGAGTCTGGGGGACAAGAGTTAACCAGTAGCACAGATACGCAGTATTTT,CAISESGGQELTSSTDTQYF
-,TRBV6-1,TRBJ1-1,-,13,TGTGCCAGCAGAAGAAAGGTGAACACTGAAGCTTTCTTT,CASRRKVNTEAFF
-,TRBV4-1,TRBJ2-7,-,13,TGCGCCAGCAGCCAAGATGGGCGAGGGGAGCAGTACTTC,CASSQDGRGEQYF
-,TRBV20-1,TRBJ2-3,-,13,TGCAGTGCTAGTACGGGTCCCGCAGATACGCAGTATTTT,CSASTGPADTQYF
TRBD2,TRBV7-2,TRBJ2-3,-,16,TGTGCCAGCAGCTTAGGCCCCCGGGGGGGCACAGATACGCAGTATTTT,CASSLGPRGGTDTQYF
-,TRBV20-1,TRBJ2-3,-,13,TGCAGTGCCTTGGGGGCCCAAGTAGATACGCAGTATTTT,CSALGAQVDTQYF
TRBD2,TRBV4-3,TRBJ2-1,-,18,TGCGCCAGCAGCCCGGACCTTCTAGCGGGGGGCTCCTACAATGAGCAGTTCTTC,CASSPDLLAGGSYNEQFF
-,TRBV12-3/TRBV12-4,TRBJ1-5,few,14,TGTGCCAGCAGTTTCGTGGGGGCCAATCAGCCCCAGCATTTT,CASSFVGANQPQHF
-,TRBV2,TRBJ2-5,-,14,TGTGCCAGCAGTGATTGGGTAGCTCAAGAGACCCAGTACTTC,CASSDWVAQETQYF
-,TRBV6-5,TRBJ1-5,-,16,TGTGCCAGCAGGGGGACGGGGGCCGGCAGCAATCAGCCCCAGCATTTT,CASRGTGAGSNQPQHF
TRBD1,TRBV3-1,TRBJ2-3,few,15,TGTGCCAGCAGCGGCGGGACAGGGAAGGGGGATACGCAGTATTTT,CASSGGTGKGDTQYF
-,TRBV3-1,TRBJ2-7,once,16,TGTGCCAGCAGCCGTAAGAGGATGGAAAGCTCCTACGAGCACTACTTC,CASSRKRMESSYEHYF
-,TRBV6-5,TRBJ1-6,few,18,TGTGCCAGCAGTTACGAGGCGGACACCCGCTCCTATAATTCACCCCTCCACTTT,CASSYEADTRSYNSPLHF
-,TRBV20-1,TRBJ2-7,-,16,TGCAGTGCTAGAGATCGGGCGGGCCCGAAGACCTACGAGCAGTACTTC,CSARDRAGPKTYEQYF
TRBD2,TRBV7-8,TRBJ2-3,few,16,TGTGCCAGCAGCCCCCGACTAGCGGGAGTAACAGATACGCAGTATTTT,CASSPRLAGVTDTQYF
-,TRBV6-2/TRBV6-3,TRBJ2-2,few,14,TGTGCCAGCGCTGCGGCGCCGCTCACCGGGGAGCTGTTTTTT,CASAAAPLTGELFF
-,TRBV28,TRBJ1-1,-,12,TGTGCCAGCAGTGACATGAACACTGAAGCTTTCTTT,CASSDMNTEAFF
-,TRBV5-1,TRBJ1-6,many,15,TGCGCCAGCAGCTTGGAGACCGCGGATAATTCACCCCTCCACTTT,CASSLETADNSPLHF
-,TRBV6-6,TRBJ2-3,-,15,TGTGCCAGCAGTTACGGTGGAATAGGGTCAGATACGCAGTATTTT,CASSYGGIGSDTQYF
-,TRBV5-8,TRBJ2-3,-,18,TGTGCCAGCGGAGGCCGTAAACGCTTGGTAGGGAGCCCAGATACGCAGTATTTT,CASGGRKRLVGSPDTQYF
TRBD1,TRBV2,TRBJ2-1,few,16,TGTGCCAGCAGTGAAGCGCCCGGGACAGGGGGGGGTGAGCAGTTCTTC,CASSEAPGTGGGEQFF
-,TRBV7-9,TRBJ1-2,-,14,TGTGCCAGCAGCCCCGGGGGGCAGCCAGTAGGCTACACCTTC,CASSPGGQPVGYTF
TRBD2,TRBV20-1,TRBJ2-7,-,14,TGCAGTGCTAGAGCGCTAGCGGACCGCTACGAGCAGTACTTC,CSARALADRYEQYF
TRBD1,TRBV20-1,TRBJ2-3,few,14,TGCAGTGCTAATCGACAGGGGAATACAGATACGCAGTATTTT,CSANRQGNTDTQYF
TRBD2,TRBV20-1,TRBJ2-7,-,15,TGCAGTGCTCAAGGTCGACTAGCGGGGTACAATGAGCAGTACTTC,CSAQGRLAGYNEQYF
-,TRBV10-2,TRBJ1-1,-,16,TGCGCCAGCAGGACTGCTGATACTACTTATAACACTGAAGCTTTCTTT,CASRTADTTYNTEAFF
-,TRBV20-1,TRBJ2-5,-,14,TGCAGTGCTAGGGCCCTAACCGGAGGGGAGACCCAGTACTTC,CSARALTGGETQYF
TRBD1,TRBV7-8,TRBJ2-4,-,15,TGTGCCAGCAGCTCCCCCAGGGACAGCAAAAACATTCAGTACTTC,CASSSPRDSKNIQYF
-,TRBV7-9,TRBJ1-1,-,12,TGTGCCAGCAGGACGGCTAGAAATGAAGCTTTCTTT,CASRTARNEAFF
-,TRBV28,TRBJ2-1,few,15,TGTGCCAGCAGCCTCGGCGGGGCAGCTATCGGTGAGCAGTTCTTC,CASSLGGAAIGEQFF
-,TRBV20-1,TRBJ2-5,-,15,TGCAGTGCTGGAAACCCCAGCGGAATACAAGAGACCCAGTACTTC,CSAGNPSGIQETQYF
-,TRBV20-1,TRBJ2-1,few,13,TGCAGTGCTCCCCTAGCGTTTGGGAATGAGCAGTTCTTC,CSAPLAFGNEQFF
-,TRBV7-2,TRBJ2-3,-,13,TGTGCCAGCAGCTTTCAGCGGACTCCCGGGCAGTATTTT,CASSFQRTPGQYF
-,TRBV5-1,TRBJ2-3,few,14,TGCGCCAGCAGCCAACGTCCGAGCACAGATACGCAGTATTTT,CASSQRPSTDTQYF
-,TRBV20-1,TRBJ2-7,-,14,TGCAGTGCCACCATGGCAATCTCCTACAATGAGCAGTACTTC,CSATMAISYNEQYF
-,TRBV3-1,TRBJ1-2,few,14,TGTGCCAGCAGCCAAGGGGGGGCTAACTATGGCTACACCTTC,CASSQGGANYGYTF
TRBD2,TRBV4-3,TRBJ2-7,few,18,TGCGCCAGCAGCCAAGAAGGATCTACGGAGCGGGGGGCCTACGAGCAGTACTTC,CASSQEGSTERGAYEQYF
-,TRBV6-5,TRBJ1-1,-,14,TGTGCCAGCAGTAATAGACGCGAGAGCACTGAAGCTTTCTTT,CASSNRRESTEAFF
-,TRBV29-1,TRBJ2-5,few,12,TGCAGCGTTGAAGCGGTGAAAGAGACCCAGTACTTC,CSVEAVKETQYF
-,TRBV7-2,TRBJ2-3,-,15,TGTGCCAGCAGCTTAGGCTACTTTCGCACAGATACGCACTATTTT,CASSLGYFRTDTHYF
-,TRBV24-1,TRBJ2-3,-,16,TGTGCCACCAGTGATTTGACGGGAGCCCCCGCAGATACGCAGTATTTT,CATSDLTGAPADTQYF
-,TRBV6-6,TRBJ2-7,few,16,TGTGCCAGCAGTTACTTCTCTAGCTCGAGCGGGTCTGAGCAGTACTTC,CASSYFSSSSGSEQYF